The 11 T cell receptor beta chains in this list originate from one sample, sequenced in a study of metastatic and nonmetastatic thyroid tumors. TCRdb re-analyzed the PCR reads using MiXCR. Among about 52,000 clones listed, approximately 19% were seen once. Patients were all untreated before their thyroid surgery. The source material was blood. The receptors derive from a female donor with papillary thyroid cancer or a benign thyroid nodule (not recorded which). Some clones in this sample may be carry-over from other donors' samples.

The sample holds many counts of this clone. The gene calls are TRBV7-8 and TRBJ2-3, with 8 bases identical to TRBD1. Per germline, CDR1 SGHVS and CDR2 FQNEAQ. After removal of 5 bases from V and 3 bases from J, the junction contained 4 bases not matched to a gene. CDR3 length: 14 amino acids. CDR3 bases: TGTGCCAGCAGCCTCGGACAGGGAACAGATACGCAGTATTTT. This translates into CASSLGQGTDTQYF.

A word on this clone: This sequence may be a read error, since a much larger clone differs from it by one base. The rearrangement links TRBV5-4 to TRBJ2-6; a weak D match, TRBD1 (5 bases). The CDR3 length is 18 residues. The germline V gene has CDR1 SGHNT and CDR2 YYREEE (reference sequence). The CDR3 here is CAISLAAGLASGANVLTF. The CDR3 DNA reads as TGTGCCATCAGCTTGGCGGCAGGGCTGGCCTCTGGGGCCAACGTCCTGACTTTC.

As regards this clone: One end of the junction fails to match germline, which may point to a read error. The chain couples TRBV12-3 or TRBV12-4 to TRBJ1-1; a possible D gene is TRBD1 (6 bases). The CDR3 consists of 15 residues. The CDR3 bases are TGTGCCAGCAGTTTGGAGTCAGGGGCGAACCCTGAAGCTTTCTTT. It codes for CASSLESGANPEAFF.

The chain carries TRBV20-1 and TRBJ1-2; 8 bases are a match to TRBD1. The CDR3 extends over 14 amino acids. Germline V lookup: CDR1 DFQATT, CDR2 SNEGSKA (reference sequence). V shed 2 bases, J shed 8 bases, and the junction held 10 bases outside the gene matches. As DNA, the CDR3 is TGCAGTGCTAGACCCCCCGACAGGGGCGACGGCTACACCTTC. This codes for CSARPPDRGDGYTF.

The rearrangement uses TRBV27 and TRBJ1-2; TRBD1 agrees at 9 bases. J gave up 6 bases and V 3 bases, and 5 bases lay outside the gene matches. Germline-derived CDR1 and CDR2 are MNHEY and SMNVEV (reference sequence). The CDR3 spans 14 residues. The CDR3 bases are TGTGCCAGCAGTTTTCTGGACAGGGGCGATGGCTACACCTTC. Its protein product is CASSFLDRGDGYTF.

V is TRBV20-1 and J is TRBJ2-5; 10 positions agree with TRBD2. Germline V gives CDR1 DFQATT, CDR2 SNEGSKA (reference sequence). The CDR3 runs to 13 residues. Trimming removed 5 bases from V and 6 bases from J; junction bases left unmatched: 6. This CDR3 reads CSAVSGGLKTQYF. Written as DNA, the CDR3 is TGCAGTGCTGTTAGCGGGGGGTTGAAGACCCAGTACTTC.

This clone turned up a few times. The chain employs TRBV2 and TRBJ2-1; TRBD2 is a possible D gene (5 bases). Germline loops: CDR1 SNHLY, CDR2 FYNNEI. The CDR3 is 13 residues long. Trimming removed 5 bases at V and 2 bases at J, with 7 bases between. The CDR3 spells CASSQLAYNEQFF. CDR3 bases: TGTGCCAGCAGTCAACTAGCCTACAATGAGCAGTTCTTC.

This clone has more than one count but fewer than ten. A much larger clonotype is one base distant, so this may be a read error. The same CDR3 also results from other DNA sequences found in this sample. This chain uses TRBV18 with TRBJ2-6; 13 nucleotides align to TRBD2. CDR3 length: 18 residues. Germline-derived CDR1 and CDR2 are KGHSH and LQKENI. As DNA, the CDR3 is TGTGCCAGCTCACCACGGACTAGCGGGAGCTCTGGAGCCAACGTCCTGACTTTC. Translated: CASSPRTSGSSGANVLTF. Looking up the rest from reference TRBV18 and TRBJ2-6 gives the full variable domain: NAGVMQNPRHLVRRRGQEARLRCSPMKGHSHVYWYRQLPEEGLKFMVYLQKENIIDESGMPKERFSAEFPKEGPSILRIQQVVRGDSAAYFCASSPRTSGSSGANVLTFGAGSRLTVL.

This clone was seen repeatedly, ten times or more. The V gene is TRBV11-2, the J gene TRBJ2-5, with D possibly TRBD1 on 5 matching bases. This CDR3 comprises 14 residues. Germline CDR1 SGHAT, CDR2 FQNNGV. Trimming left V 0 bases short and J 4 bases short, with 9 bases between. The CDR3, as DNA: TGTGCCAGCAGCTTAGACAGGGTTAGAGAGACCCAGTACTTC. This codes for CASSLDRVRETQYF.

This clone is medium-sized (0.01 to 0.1%). The chain uses TRBV15 and TRBJ2-7; the match to TRBD2 covers 7 bases. The germline CDR1 and CDR2 sequences are LNHNV and YYDKDF (reference sequence). Trimming took 1 base from V and 5 from J; bases not matched to a gene: 5. CDR3 size: 14 residues. In DNA form, the CDR3 reads TGTGCCACCAGCAGAGTGGGGGGGGACCACGAGCAGTACTTC. It yields the protein CATSRVGGDHEQYF.

This clone was seen at least ten times. The chain links TRBV11-2 to TRBJ1-1; 8 nucleotides agree with TRBD1. Germline V gene data show CDR1 as SGHAT and CDR2 as FQNNGV. Trimming took 5 bases from V and 4 from J; bases not matched to a gene: 3. The CDR3 extends over 13 amino acids. As DNA, the CDR3 is TGTGCCAGCAGCGGAGACAGGGGCACTGAAGCTTTCTTT. Amino acid sequence: CASSGDRGTEAFF. The complete variable domain, with remaining parts taken from reference TRBV11-2 and TRBJ1-1, reads EAGVAQSPRYKIIEKRQSVAFWCNPISGHATLYWYQQILGQGPKLLIQFQNNGVVDDSQLPKDRFSAERLKGVDSTLKIQPAKLEDSAVYLCASSGDRGTEAFFGQGTRLTVV.